The T cell receptor (beta chain) described here comes from a study of blood T cells in healthy people across ages. Study results and caveats: The study could not conclusively compare naive and antigen-experienced cells, given its unsorted PBMCs.

With a J-beta primer mix and a sample-barcoded 5' primer, a second PCR ran about 7 to 12 cycles. Each cDNA molecule was tagged by a template-switch adaptor that had 12 random nucleotides. TCRdb recomputed calls from the 5' RACE reads with MiXCR, one row per CDR3 protein. The repertoire holds more than 1 million distinct CDR3 sequences, with more than 35% as singletons. The people who gave samples were healthy Caucasians from Russia, aged roughly 6 to 100. The authors isolated at least 7 million PBMCs per sample. The V gene lost 9 bases and the J gene lost 3 bases, with 17 bases spanning the gap. The germline gives CDR1 SNHLY, CDR2 FYNNEI. The CDR3 sequence is 14 residues long. Concerning this clonotype: Its antigen is as yet unknown.

This chain uses TRBV2 with TRBJ2-5; tentative D call: TRBD2 (7 bases). The receptor was isolated from a woman aged 60-75 years in good health. Sequencing used blood. Written as DNA, the CDR3 is TGTGCCAGGGGCGGGGGCCCCTCCAAAGAGACCCAGTACTTC. Protein product: CARGGGPSKETQYF.